This T cell receptor beta chain was captured by sequencing in a study of blood T cell repertoires in COVID-19 (dated by TCRdb to 2019 to 2021). As for the study more broadly: Samples covering the acute and convalescent phases of COVID-19 were provided by collaborators in the United States, Italy and Spain. The material from the prospective study consisted of cDNA or gDNA derived from T cells, B-cell-depleted T cells, or PBMCs. The dataset comprised deeply sampled blood TCRbeta repertoires from subjects exposed to, actively infected with, or recovered from COVID-19. The repertoires were released in a freely available public database meant as a resource for research on the immune response to SARS-CoV-2. The samples were drawn from the first 160 participants of the ongoing ImmuneRACE study and from over a thousand subjects provided by 6 global collaborators. Sample metadata almost always included a de-identified subject ID, COVID-19 status, age in years and sex. HLA class I and class II types, where available, came from metadata supplied by the sample provider rather than from assay-based typing. Summary of the overall study and its limitations: The quantity of clinical and demographic metadata differed by source and by participant and was supplied without curation.

TCRbeta CDR3 regions were amplified from genomic DNA by means of the immunoSEQ Assay, a bias-controlled multiplex PCR. On the authors' methods: Nucleated cell counts per sample were estimated from amplification of reference gene primers within the assay. Sequence reads were collapsed and filtered to measure the absolute abundance of every unique TCRbeta CDR3 rearrangement. For each sample, productive Simpson clonality was calculated by taking the square root of Simpson's diversity index across productive rearrangements. The clones in this table, taken by TCRdb from immuneACCESS, are in-frame only. Not every clone is retained; where verified, under half of the shortfall comes from an unresolved V gene, and the cause of the rest is unknown. V and J calls and clone size follow that table, whereas D and trimming were derived from the DNA. Here the sample has roughly 59,000 clones; 70% to 85% occur a single time. The ten largest clonotypes hold around an eighth of the sample.

CDR3 length: 14 amino acids, cysteine to phenylalanine. Left in the record is the CDR3 DNA by itself, 42 bases read in frame from the first base. V gives up 8 bases and J gives up 2 bases, and the segment between their germline ends measures 14 bases. Via the germline V gene, CDR1 is KGHSH and CDR2 LQKENI. The collaborating institutions used their own protocols to collect whole blood in K2EDTA tubes. For TCRbeta analysis, collaborator samples were shipped as frozen whole blood, as isolated PBMCs, or as DNA extracted from either sample type. The sample holds a few counts of this clone. Its cognate antigen has yet to be identified. Per-nucleotide qualities are absent, and no much larger clonotype sits a single base away.

Sequenced material: peripheral blood. This sequence uses TRBV18 and TRBJ2-3; tentative D gene TRBD1, with 6 bases matching. This TCR came from a man aged 80 or over with acute or convalescent COVID-19. The CDR3 region reads CASALDRYTDTQYF. In nucleotide form, the sequence is TGTGCCAGCGCCTTGGACAGATACACAGATACGCAGTATTTT.